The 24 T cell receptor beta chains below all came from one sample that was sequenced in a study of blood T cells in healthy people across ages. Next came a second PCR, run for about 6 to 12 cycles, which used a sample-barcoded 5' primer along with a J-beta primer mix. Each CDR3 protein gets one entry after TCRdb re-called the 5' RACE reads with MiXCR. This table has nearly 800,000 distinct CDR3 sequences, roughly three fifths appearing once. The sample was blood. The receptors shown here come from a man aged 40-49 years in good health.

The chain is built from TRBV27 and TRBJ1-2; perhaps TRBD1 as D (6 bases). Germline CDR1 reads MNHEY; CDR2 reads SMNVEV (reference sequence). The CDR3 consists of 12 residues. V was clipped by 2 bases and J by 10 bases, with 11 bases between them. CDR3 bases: TGTGCCAGCAGTTTAGGGGGGGCCACCTACACCTTC. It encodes CASSLGGATYTF.

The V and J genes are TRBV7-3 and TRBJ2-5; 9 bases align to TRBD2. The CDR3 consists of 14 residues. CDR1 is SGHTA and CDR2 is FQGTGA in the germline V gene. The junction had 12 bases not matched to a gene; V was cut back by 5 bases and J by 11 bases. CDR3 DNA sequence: TGTGCCAGCAGCCCCTTCGCGGGAGGGCCCAAGCAGTACTTC. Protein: CASSPFAGGPKQYF.

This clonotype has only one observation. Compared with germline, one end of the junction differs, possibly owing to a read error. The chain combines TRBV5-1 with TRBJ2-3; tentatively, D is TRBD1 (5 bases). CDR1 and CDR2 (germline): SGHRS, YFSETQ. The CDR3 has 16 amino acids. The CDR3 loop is CASSSRGPQKTDMQYF. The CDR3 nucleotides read TGCGCCAGCAGCAGTCGCGGACCACAGAAGACAGATATGCAGTATTTT.

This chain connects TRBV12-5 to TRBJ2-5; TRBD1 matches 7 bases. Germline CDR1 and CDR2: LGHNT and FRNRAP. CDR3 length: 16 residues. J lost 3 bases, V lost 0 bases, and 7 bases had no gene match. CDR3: CASGLVLGTVEETQYF. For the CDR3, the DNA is TGTGCTAGTGGTTTGGTTTTAGGGACAGTCGAAGAGACCCAGTACTTC.

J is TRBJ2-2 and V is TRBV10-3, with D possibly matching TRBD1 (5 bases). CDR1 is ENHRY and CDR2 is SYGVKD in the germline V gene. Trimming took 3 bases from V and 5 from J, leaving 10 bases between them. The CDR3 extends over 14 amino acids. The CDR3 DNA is TGTGCCATCAGTGACCCCGACAGTACCGGGGAGCTGTTTTTT. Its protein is CAISDPDSTGELFF.

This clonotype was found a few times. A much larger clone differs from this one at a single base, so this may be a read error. CDR3 residues: CASSNPPEGGQYF. In DNA form, the CDR3 reads TGTGCCAGCAGCAATCCTCCCGAGGGGGGGCAGTACTTC. V is TRBV12-3 or TRBV12-4 and J is TRBJ2-5, with a possible D match to TRBD2 (7 bases). This CDR3 contains 13 residues. Trimming cost V 6 bases and J 11 bases, with 19 bases left between them.

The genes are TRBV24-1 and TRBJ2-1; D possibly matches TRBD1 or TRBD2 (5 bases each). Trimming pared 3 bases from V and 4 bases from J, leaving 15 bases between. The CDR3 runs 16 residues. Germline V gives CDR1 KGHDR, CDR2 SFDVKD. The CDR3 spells CATSDDGVREYNEQFF. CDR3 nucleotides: TGTGCCACCAGTGATGATGGCGTCAGGGAGTACAATGAGCAGTTCTTC.

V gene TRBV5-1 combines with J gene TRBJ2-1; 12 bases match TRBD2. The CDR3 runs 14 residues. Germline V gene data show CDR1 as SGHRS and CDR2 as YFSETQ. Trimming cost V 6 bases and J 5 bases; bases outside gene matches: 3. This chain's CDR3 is CASTLAGGNNEQFF. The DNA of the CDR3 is TGCGCCAGCACCCTAGCGGGGGGGAACAATGAGCAGTTCTTC.

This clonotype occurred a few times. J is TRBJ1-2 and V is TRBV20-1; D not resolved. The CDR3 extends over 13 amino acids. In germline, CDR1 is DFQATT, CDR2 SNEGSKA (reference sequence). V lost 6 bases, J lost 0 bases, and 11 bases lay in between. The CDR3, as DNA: TGCAGTGCCGCGGGGTATTCTAACTATGGCTACACCTTC. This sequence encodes CSAAGYSNYGYTF.

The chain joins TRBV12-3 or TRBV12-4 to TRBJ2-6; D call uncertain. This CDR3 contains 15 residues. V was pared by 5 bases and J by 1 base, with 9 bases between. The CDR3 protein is CASSRVASGANVLTF. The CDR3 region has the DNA TGTGCCAGCAGTCGAGTCGCGTCTGGGGCCAACGTCCTGACTTTC.

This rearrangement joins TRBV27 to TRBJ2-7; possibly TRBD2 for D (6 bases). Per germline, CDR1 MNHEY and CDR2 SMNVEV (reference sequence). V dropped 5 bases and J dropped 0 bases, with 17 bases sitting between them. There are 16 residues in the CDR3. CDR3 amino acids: CASSPSSGIISYEQYF. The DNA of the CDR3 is TGTGCCAGCAGTCCCAGTAGCGGAATTATCTCCTACGAGCAGTACTTC.

CDR3 in amino acids: CSVESRLGAFF. In DNA form, the CDR3 reads TGCAGCGTCGAGAGCAGGCTTGGAGCTTTCTTT. The chain uses TRBV29-1 and TRBJ1-1; D is ambiguous. Trimming cost V 6 bases and J 10 bases, with 15 bases left between them. CDR1 and CDR2 from the germline V gene are SQVTM and ANQGSEA. CDR3 length: 11 residues.

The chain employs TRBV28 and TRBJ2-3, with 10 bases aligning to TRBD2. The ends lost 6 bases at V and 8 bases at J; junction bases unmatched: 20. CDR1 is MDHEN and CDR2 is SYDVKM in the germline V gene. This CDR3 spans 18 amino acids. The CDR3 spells CASSKNLLAGVRLGTQYF. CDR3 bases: TGTGCCAGCAGCAAAAACCTTCTAGCGGGAGTGAGATTGGGTACGCAGTATTTT.

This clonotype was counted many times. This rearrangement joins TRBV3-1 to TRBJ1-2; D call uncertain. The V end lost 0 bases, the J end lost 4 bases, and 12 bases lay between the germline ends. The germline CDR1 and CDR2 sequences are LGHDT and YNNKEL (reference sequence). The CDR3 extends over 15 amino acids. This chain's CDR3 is CASSQDSATSYGYTF. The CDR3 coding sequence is TGTGCCAGCAGCCAAGATTCCGCGACATCCTATGGCTACACCTTC.

The CDR3 spells CSVGLPHEQYF. The CDR3 region has the DNA TGCAGCGTCGGGCTCCCGCACGAGCAGTACTTC. V usage is TRBV29-1 and J usage is TRBJ2-7; no clear D. Germline CDR1 reads SQVTM; CDR2 reads ANQGSEA. The CDR3 extends over 11 amino acids. V lost 6 bases to trimming and J lost 5 bases, with 11 bases between them.

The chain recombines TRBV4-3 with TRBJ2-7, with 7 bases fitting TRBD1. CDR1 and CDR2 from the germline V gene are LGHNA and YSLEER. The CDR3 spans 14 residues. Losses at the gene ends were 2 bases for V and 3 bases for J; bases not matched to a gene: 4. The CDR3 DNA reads TGCGCCAGCAGCCAAAGGTACAGGGGCTACGAGCAGTACTTC. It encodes CASSQRYRGYEQYF.

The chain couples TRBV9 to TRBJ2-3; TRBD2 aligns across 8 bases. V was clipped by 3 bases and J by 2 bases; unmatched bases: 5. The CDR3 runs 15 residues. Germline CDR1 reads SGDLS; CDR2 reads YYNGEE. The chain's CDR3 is CASSAYSGNTDTQYF. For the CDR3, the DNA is TGTGCCAGCAGCGCCTATAGCGGGAACACAGATACGCAGTATTTT.

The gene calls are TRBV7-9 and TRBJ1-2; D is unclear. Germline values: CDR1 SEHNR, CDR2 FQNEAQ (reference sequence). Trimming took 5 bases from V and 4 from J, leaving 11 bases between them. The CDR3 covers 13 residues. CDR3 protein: CASSPSAAYGYTF. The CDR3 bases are TGTGCCAGCAGCCCGAGCGCAGCCTATGGCTACACCTTC.

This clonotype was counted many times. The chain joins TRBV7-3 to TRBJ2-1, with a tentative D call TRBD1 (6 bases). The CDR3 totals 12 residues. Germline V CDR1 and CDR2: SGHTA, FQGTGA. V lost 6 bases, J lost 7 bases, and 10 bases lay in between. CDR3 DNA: TGTGCCAGCAGTCTACAGGGTAATGAGCAGTTCTTC. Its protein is CASSLQGNEQFF.

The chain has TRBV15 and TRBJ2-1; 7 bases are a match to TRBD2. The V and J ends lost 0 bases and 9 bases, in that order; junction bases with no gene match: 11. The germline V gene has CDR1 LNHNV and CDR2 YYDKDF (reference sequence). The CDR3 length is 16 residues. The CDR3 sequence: CATSRDYGGIGAEQFF. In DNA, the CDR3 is TGTGCCACCAGCAGAGATTACGGGGGGATTGGCGCTGAGCAGTTCTTC.

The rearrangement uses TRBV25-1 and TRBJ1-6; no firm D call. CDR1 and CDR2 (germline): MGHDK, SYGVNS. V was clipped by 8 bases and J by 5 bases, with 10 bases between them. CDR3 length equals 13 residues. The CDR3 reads CASAQSNNSPLHF. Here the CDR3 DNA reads TGTGCCAGCGCCCAGTCTAATAATTCACCCCTCCACTTT.

The CDR3 DNA reads as TGTGCCAGCAGCGAACTAGCGGGAATCACCGGGGAGCTGTTTTTT. This gives the protein CASSELAGITGELFF. V and J are TRBV9 and TRBJ2-2; 10 bases map to TRBD2. The CDR3 covers 15 residues. J lost 4 bases, V lost 3 bases, and 3 bases had no gene match. Germline V gives CDR1 SGDLS, CDR2 YYNGEE.

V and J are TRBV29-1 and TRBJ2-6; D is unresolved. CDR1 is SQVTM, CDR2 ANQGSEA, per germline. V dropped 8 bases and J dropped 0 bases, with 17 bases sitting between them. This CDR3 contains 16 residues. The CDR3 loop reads CSTKGSGSSGANVLTF. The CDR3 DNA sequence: TGCAGCACTAAAGGGTCAGGTTCCTCTGGGGCCAACGTCCTGACTTTC.

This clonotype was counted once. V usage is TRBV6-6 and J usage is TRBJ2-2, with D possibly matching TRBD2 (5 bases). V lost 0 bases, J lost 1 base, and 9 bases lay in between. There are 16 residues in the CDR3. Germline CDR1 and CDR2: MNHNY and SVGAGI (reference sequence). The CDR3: CASSYSRAQNTGELFF. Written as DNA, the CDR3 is TGTGCCAGCAGTTACTCGCGGGCGCAGAACACCGGGGAGCTGTTTTTT.